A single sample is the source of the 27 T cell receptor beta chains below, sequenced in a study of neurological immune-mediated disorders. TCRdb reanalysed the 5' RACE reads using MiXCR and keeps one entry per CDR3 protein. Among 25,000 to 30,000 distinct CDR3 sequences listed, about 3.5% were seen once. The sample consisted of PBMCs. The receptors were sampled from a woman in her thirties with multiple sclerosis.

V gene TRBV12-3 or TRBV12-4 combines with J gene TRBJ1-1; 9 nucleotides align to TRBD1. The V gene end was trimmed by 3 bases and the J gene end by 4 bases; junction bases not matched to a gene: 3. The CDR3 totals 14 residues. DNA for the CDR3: TGTGCCAGCAGTTTCACAGGGGGCGGCACTGAAGCTTTCTTT. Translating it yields CASSFTGGGTEAFF.

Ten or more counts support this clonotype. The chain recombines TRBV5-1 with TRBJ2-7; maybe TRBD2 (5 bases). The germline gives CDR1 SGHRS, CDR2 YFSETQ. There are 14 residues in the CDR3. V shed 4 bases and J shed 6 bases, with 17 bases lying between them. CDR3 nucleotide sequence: TGCGCCAGCAGCCCGGGTCGGGGTCCCGGCGAGCAGTACTTC. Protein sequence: CASSPGRGPGEQYF.

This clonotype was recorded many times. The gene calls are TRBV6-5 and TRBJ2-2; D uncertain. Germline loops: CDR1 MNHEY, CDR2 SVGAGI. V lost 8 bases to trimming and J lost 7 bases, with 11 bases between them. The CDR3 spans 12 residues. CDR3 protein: CASGIRFGELFF. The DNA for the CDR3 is TGTGCCAGCGGCATTCGCTTCGGGGAGCTGTTTTTT.

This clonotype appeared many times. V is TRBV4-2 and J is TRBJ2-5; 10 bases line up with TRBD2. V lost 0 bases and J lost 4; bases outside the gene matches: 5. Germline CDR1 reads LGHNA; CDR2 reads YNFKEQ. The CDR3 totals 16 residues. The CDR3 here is CASSQDRGLARETQYF. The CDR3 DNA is TGTGCCAGCAGCCAAGATCGGGGACTAGCGCGAGAGACCCAGTACTTC.

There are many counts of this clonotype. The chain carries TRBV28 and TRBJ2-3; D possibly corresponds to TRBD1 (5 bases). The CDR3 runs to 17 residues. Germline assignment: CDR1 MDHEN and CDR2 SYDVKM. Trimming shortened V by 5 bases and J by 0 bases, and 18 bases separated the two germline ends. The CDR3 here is CASSKFRGDSSTDTQYF. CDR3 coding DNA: TGTGCCAGCAGTAAGTTTCGCGGAGACAGTAGCACAGATACGCAGTATTTT.

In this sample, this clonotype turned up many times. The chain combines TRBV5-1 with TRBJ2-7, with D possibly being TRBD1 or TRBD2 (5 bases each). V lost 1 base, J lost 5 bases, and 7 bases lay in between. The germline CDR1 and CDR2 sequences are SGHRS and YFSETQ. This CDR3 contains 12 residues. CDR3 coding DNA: TGCGCCAGCAGCTTGCTGGGGGACGAGCAGTACTTC. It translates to CASSLLGDEQYF.

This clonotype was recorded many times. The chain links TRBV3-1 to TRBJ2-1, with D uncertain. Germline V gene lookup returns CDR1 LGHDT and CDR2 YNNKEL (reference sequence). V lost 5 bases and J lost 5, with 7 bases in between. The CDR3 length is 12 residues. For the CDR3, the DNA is TGTGCCAGCAGCTACTATGACAATGAGCAGTTCTTC. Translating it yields CASSYYDNEQFF.

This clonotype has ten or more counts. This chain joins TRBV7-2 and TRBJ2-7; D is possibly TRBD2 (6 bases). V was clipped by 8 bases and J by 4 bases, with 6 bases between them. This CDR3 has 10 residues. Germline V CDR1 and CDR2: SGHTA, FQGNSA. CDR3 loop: CASGGYEQYF. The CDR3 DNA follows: TGTGCCAGCGGGGGGTACGAGCAGTACTTC.

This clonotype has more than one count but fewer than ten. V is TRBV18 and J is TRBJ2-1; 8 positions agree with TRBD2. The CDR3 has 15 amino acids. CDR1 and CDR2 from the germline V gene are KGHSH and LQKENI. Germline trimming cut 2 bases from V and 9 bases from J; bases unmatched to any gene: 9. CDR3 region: CASSPRAGVSGEQFF. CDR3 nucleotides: TGTGCCAGCTCACCAAGAGCGGGAGTAAGTGGTGAGCAGTTCTTC.

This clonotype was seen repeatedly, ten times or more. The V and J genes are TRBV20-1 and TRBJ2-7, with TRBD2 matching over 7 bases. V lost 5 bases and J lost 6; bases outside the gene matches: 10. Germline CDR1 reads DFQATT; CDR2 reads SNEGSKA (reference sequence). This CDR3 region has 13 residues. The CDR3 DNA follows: TGCAGTGCTCCCCCCAGCGGGGTTACCGAGCAGTACTTC. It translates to CSAPPSGVTEQYF.

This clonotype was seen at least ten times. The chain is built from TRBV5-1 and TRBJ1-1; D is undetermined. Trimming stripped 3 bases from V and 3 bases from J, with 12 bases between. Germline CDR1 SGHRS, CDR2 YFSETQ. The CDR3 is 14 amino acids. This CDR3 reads CASSWADGDTEAFF. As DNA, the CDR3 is TGCGCCAGCAGCTGGGCGGACGGGGACACTGAAGCTTTCTTT.

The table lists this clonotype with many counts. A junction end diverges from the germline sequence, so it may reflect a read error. The CDR3 DNA reads TGTGCCAGCAGCTTAGTGGGGACACCGTATTCACCCCTCAACTTT. It translates to CASSLVGTPYSPLNF. The V gene is TRBV7-2, the J gene TRBJ1-6, with D tentatively TRBD1 (6 bases). The germline V gene has CDR1 SGHTA and CDR2 FQGNSA. CDR3 size: 15 residues.

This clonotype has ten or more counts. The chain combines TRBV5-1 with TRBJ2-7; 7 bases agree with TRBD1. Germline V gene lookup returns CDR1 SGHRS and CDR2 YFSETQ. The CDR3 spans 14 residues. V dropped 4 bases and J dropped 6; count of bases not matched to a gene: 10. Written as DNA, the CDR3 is TGCGCCAGCAGCCAATCCGGACAGGCCAGCGAGCAGTACTTC. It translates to CASSQSGQASEQYF.

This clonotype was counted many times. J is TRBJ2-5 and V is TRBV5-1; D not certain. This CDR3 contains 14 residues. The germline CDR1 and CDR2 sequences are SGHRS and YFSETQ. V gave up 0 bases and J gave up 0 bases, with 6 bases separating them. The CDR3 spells CASSLVPDQETQYF. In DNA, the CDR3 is TGCGCCAGCAGCTTGGTCCCGGACCAAGAGACCCAGTACTTC.

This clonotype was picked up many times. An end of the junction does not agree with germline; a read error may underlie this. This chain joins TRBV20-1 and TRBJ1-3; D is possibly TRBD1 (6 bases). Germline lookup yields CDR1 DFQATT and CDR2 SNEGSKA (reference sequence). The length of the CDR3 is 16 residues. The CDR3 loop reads CSASGPGERSGKTIYF. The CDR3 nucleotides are TGCAGTGCCAGTGGTCCAGGGGAGAGGTCTGGAAAAACCATATATTTT.

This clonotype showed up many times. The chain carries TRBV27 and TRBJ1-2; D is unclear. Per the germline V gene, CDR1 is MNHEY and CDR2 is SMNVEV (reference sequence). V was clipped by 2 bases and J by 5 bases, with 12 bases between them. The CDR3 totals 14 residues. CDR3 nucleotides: TGTGCCAGCAGTTTAAAGTCCGGCCAGTATGGCTACACCTTC. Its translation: CASSLKSGQYGYTF.

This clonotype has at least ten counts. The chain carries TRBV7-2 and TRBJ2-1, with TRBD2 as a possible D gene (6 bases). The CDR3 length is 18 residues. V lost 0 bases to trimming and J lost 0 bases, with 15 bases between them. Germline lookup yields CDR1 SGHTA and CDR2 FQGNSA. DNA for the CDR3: TGTGCCAGCAGCTTAGCCCCCAATCGACTAGACTCCTACAATGAGCAGTTCTTC. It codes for CASSLAPNRLDSYNEQFF.

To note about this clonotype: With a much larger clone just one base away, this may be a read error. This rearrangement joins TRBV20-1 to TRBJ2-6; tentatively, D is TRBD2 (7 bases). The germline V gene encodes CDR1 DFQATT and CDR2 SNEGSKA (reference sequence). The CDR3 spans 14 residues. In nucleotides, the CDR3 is TGCAGTGCTAGAGATGGTGCGGGGGCCAAAGTCCTGACTTTC. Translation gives CSARDGAGAKVLTF.

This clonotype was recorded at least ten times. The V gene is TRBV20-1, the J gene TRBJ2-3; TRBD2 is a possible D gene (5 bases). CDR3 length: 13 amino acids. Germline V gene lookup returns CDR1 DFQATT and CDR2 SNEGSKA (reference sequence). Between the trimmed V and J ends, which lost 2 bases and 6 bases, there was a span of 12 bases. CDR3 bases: TGCAGTGCTAGACCAACTAGTACCGATACGCAGTATTTT. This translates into CSARPTSTDTQYF.

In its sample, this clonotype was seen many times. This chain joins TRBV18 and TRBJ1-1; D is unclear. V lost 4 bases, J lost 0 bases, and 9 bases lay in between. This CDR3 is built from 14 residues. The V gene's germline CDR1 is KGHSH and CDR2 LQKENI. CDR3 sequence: CASSLTPMNTEAFF. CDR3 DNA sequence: TGTGCCAGCTCACTAACTCCTATGAACACTGAAGCTTTCTTT.

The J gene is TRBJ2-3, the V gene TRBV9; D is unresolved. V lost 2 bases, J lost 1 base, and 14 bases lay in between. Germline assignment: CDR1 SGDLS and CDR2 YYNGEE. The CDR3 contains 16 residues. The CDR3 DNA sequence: TGTGCCAGCAGCGTTACCGGGTCCACTCGCACAGATACGCAGTATTTT. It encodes CASSVTGSTRTDTQYF.

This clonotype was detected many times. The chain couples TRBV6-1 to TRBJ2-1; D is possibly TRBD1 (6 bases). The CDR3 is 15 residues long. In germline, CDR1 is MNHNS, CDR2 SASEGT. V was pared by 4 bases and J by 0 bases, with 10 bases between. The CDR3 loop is CASSGQTGSYNEQFF. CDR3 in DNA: TGTGCCAGCAGTGGCCAGACAGGCTCCTACAATGAGCAGTTCTTC.

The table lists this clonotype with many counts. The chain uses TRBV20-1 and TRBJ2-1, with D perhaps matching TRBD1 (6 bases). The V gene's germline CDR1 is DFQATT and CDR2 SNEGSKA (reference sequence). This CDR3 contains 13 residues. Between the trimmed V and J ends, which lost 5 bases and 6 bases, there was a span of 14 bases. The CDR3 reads CSASTGLANEQFF. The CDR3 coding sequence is TGCAGTGCTTCGACAGGCCTCGCCAATGAGCAGTTCTTC.

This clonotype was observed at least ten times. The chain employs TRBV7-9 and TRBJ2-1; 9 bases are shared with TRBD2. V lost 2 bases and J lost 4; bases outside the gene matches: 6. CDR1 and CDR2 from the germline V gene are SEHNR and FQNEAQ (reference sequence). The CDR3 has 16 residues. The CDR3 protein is CASSLSLAGKYNEQFF. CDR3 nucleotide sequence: TGTGCCAGCAGCTTATCTCTAGCGGGAAAATACAATGAGCAGTTCTTC. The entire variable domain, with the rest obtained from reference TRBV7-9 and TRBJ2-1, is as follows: DTGVSQNPRHKITKRGQNVTFRCDPISEHNRLYWYRQTLGQGPEFLTYFQNEAQLEKSRLLSDRFSAERPKGSFSTLEIQRTEQGDSAMYLCASSLSLAGKYNEQFFGPGTRLTVL.

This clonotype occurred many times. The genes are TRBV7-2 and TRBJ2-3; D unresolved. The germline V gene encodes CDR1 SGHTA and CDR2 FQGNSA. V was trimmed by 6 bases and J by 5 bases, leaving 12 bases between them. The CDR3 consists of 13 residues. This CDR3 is CASRLGSVDTQYF. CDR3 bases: TGTGCCAGCAGACTCGGGTCAGTAGATACGCAGTATTTT.

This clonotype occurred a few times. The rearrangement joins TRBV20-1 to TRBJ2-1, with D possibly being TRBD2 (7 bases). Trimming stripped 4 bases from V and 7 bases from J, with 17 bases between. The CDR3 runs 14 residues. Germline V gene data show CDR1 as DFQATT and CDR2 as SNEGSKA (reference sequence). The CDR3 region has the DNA TGCAGTGCTACGGGGGGCGTCTCCGTAAATGAGCAGTTCTTC. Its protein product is CSATGGVSVNEQFF.

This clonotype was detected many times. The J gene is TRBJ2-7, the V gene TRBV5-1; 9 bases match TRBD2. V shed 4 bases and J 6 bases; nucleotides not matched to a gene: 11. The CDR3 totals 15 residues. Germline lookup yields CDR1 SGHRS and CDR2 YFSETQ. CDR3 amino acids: CASSPPGLASLEQYF. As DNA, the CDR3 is TGCGCCAGCAGCCCCCCGGGACTAGCCTCTCTCGAGCAGTACTTC.